These 28 T cell receptor beta chains came from one sample sequenced in a study of blood T cells in healthy people across ages. The second PCR ran roughly 6 to 12 cycles with a sample-barcoded 5' primer and J-beta primers. MiXCR, run by TCRdb on the 5' RACE reads, gives a single entry per CDR3 protein. The sample records around 1,500,000 distinct CDR3 sequences, around 39% being singletons. The source material was blood. These receptor sequences come from a woman between 18 and 29 years old in good health.

The chain recombines TRBV18 with TRBJ1-1; D is perhaps TRBD1 (6 bases). Germline assignment: CDR1 KGHSH and CDR2 LQKENI. With 1 base removed from V and 6 bases from J, the gap between germline ends came to 15 bases. This CDR3 is built from 15 residues. The DNA of the CDR3 is TGTGCCAGCTCACCACTTAGGGGGGCGGACGCTGAAGCTTTCTTT. Protein: CASSPLRGADAEAFF.

This chain links TRBV7-8 with TRBJ2-2; 8 bases line up with TRBD2. The ends lost 3 bases at V and 6 bases at J; junction bases unmatched: 12. CDR3 length: 17 residues. From germline, CDR1 is SGHVS and CDR2 FQNEAQ. Here the CDR3 DNA reads TGTGCCAGCAGCTTGTCCCTCGGGACTAGTCGGTCCGGGGAGCTGTTTTTT. Translated, it gives CASSLSLGTSRSGELFF.

CDR3 bases: TGTGCCAGCAGCCAAGGGGGCGTAAACTTCTACGAGCAGTACTTC. Translated: CASSQGGVNFYEQYF. This chain connects TRBV14 to TRBJ2-7; weak D call: TRBD1 (5 bases). Germline CDR1 is SGHDN and CDR2 is FVKESK. The CDR3 has 15 amino acids. V shed 1 base and J shed 3 bases, with 13 bases lying between them.

The chain is built from TRBV27 and TRBJ2-5, with 7 bases matching TRBD2. There are 15 residues in the CDR3. J was trimmed by 4 bases and V by 6 bases; bases with no gene match: 11. Germline CDR1 is MNHEY and CDR2 is SMNVEV (reference sequence). CDR3 coding DNA: TGTGCCAGCAGCCTGACGGGGGGTCGAGGAGAGACCCAGTACTTC. The encoded protein is CASSLTGGRGETQYF.

The V call is TRBV10-3, the J call TRBJ2-1; no clear D. The CDR3 length is 14 residues. V gave up 0 bases and J gave up 7 bases, with 10 bases separating them. Germline-derived CDR1 and CDR2 are ENHRY and SYGVKD. CDR3 coding DNA: TGTGCCATCAGTGAGTCGCTCGCAGTTAATGAGCAGTTCTTC. Its protein product is CAISESLAVNEQFF.

The chain combines TRBV12-3 or TRBV12-4 with TRBJ2-7; D is uncertain. The V end lost 6 bases, the J end lost 0 bases, and 12 bases lay between the germline ends. The CDR3 sequence is 14 residues long. The CDR3 DNA reads TGTGCCAGCAGCAATCGAGTTTTCTCCTACGAGCAGTACTTC. This gives the protein CASSNRVFSYEQYF.

The CDR3 DNA is TGTGCCAGCAGCCGAGCGGGGGGTCTGAATGAGCAGTTCTTC. Its translation is CASSRAGGLNEQFF. This chain uses TRBV7-2 with TRBJ2-1, with 9 nucleotides matching TRBD2. Germline-derived CDR1 and CDR2 are SGHTA and FQGNSA. The CDR3 sequence is 14 residues long. The junction had 6 bases not matched to a gene; V was cut back by 5 bases and J by 7 bases.

The sample holds a few counts of this clonotype. The CDR3 loop reads CSAGFRGTGSYEQYF. Here the CDR3 DNA reads TGCAGTGCTGGATTTAGGGGGACCGGCTCCTACGAGCAGTACTTC. The chain links TRBV20-1 to TRBJ2-7, with D perhaps TRBD1 (6 bases). The V and J ends lost 5 bases and 0 bases respectively, with 17 bases between them. CDR3 length: 15 amino acids. Germline CDR1 DFQATT, CDR2 SNEGSKA (reference sequence).

This rearrangement joins TRBV7-6 to TRBJ1-2; 9 bases line up with TRBD1. The V and J ends lost 5 bases and 0 bases, in that order; junction bases with no gene match: 10. The CDR3 extends over 17 amino acids. Per germline, CDR1 SGHVS and CDR2 FNYEAQ. This CDR3 is CASSPYPGTGTNYGYTF. Here the CDR3 DNA reads TGTGCCAGCAGCCCTTACCCCGGGACAGGGACTAACTATGGCTACACCTTC.

This rearrangement joins TRBV20-1 to TRBJ2-4, with 10 bases aligning to TRBD1. Gene TRBJ2-7 matches the end of the DNA better, so the J call may be wrong. CDR1 and CDR2 (germline): DFQATT, SNEGSKA (reference sequence). The CDR3 totals 13 residues. DNA for the CDR3: TGCAGTGCTGACCGGGACAGGGGTTACGAGCAGTACTTC. It yields the protein CSADRDRGYEQYF.

This sequence joins TRBV10-3 and TRBJ1-1; unclear D gene. The CDR3 sequence is 17 residues long. Trimming took 0 bases from V and 4 from J, leaving 18 bases between them. Germline-derived CDR1 and CDR2 are ENHRY and SYGVKD. The CDR3 sequence is CAISESAGKTPSTEAFF. For the CDR3, the DNA is TGTGCCATCAGTGAGTCGGCTGGCAAGACCCCTAGCACTGAAGCTTTCTTT.

This chain links TRBV29-1 with TRBJ2-3, with 7 bases that match TRBD2. CDR1 is SQVTM, CDR2 ANQGSEA, per germline. This CDR3 is built from 15 residues. V lost 4 bases, J lost 1 base, and 8 bases stayed unmatched. CDR3 sequence reads: CSVAIFGGGTDTQYF. CDR3 in DNA: TGCAGCGTTGCAATTTTTGGGGGGGGCACAGATACGCAGTATTTT.

This chain connects TRBV24-1 to TRBJ2-5; 7 nucleotides align to TRBD1. Germline V lookup: CDR1 KGHDR, CDR2 SFDVKD. The CDR3 sequence is 15 residues long. The V gene end was trimmed by 0 bases and the J gene end by 2 bases; junction bases not matched to a gene: 2. CDR3 DNA sequence: TGTGCCACCAGTGATTTGAGACAGGGTCAAGAGACCCAGTACTTC. It translates to CATSDLRQGQETQYF.

In its sample, this clonotype was seen a few times. The V gene is TRBV20-1, the J gene TRBJ1-1; possible D gene TRBD1, 5 bases. The length of the CDR3 is 14 residues. Germline V CDR1 and CDR2: DFQATT, SNEGSKA (reference sequence). V lost 0 bases to trimming and J lost 1 base, with 9 bases between them. CDR3 coding DNA: TGCAGTGCTAGAGAAATGACAGCGAACACTGAAGCTTTCTTT. Amino acid sequence: CSAREMTANTEAFF.

The J gene is TRBJ2-5, the V gene TRBV11-2, with D maybe TRBD2 (5 bases). CDR3 length: 16 residues. Trimming shortened V by 6 bases and J by 11 bases, and 28 bases separated the two germline ends. Germline values: CDR1 SGHAT, CDR2 FQNNGV. DNA for the CDR3: TGTGCCAGCAGTCATCTTACACGGGTGACGGGGAATGAGCAGTACTTC. This gives the protein CASSHLTRVTGNEQYF.

The chain recombines TRBV10-2 with TRBJ2-5; D perhaps matches TRBD2 (6 bases). V shed 0 bases and J shed 4 bases, with 6 bases lying between them. Germline CDR1 is WSHSY and CDR2 is SAAADI. This CDR3 region has 13 residues. Written as DNA, the CDR3 is TGCGCCAGCAGTGAGTCGGGACTAGAGACCCAGTACTTC. Amino acids: CASSESGLETQYF.

V is TRBV3-1 and J is TRBJ2-1; the D gene is possibly TRBD2 (6 bases). The V end lost 4 bases, the J end lost 1 base, and 11 bases lay between the germline ends. This CDR3 is 15 amino acids long. The germline CDR1 and CDR2 sequences are LGHDT and YNNKEL (reference sequence). This CDR3 is CASSPPGTSYNEQFF. Here the CDR3 DNA reads TGTGCCAGCAGCCCCCCCGGGACTTCCTACAATGAGCAGTTCTTC.

A few counts support this clonotype. The CDR3 reads CASSHLTRDKRGEQYF. In DNA, the CDR3 is TGCGCCAGCAGCCACCTTACTAGGGACAAAAGGGGCGAGCAGTACTTC. The V gene is TRBV4-1, the J gene TRBJ2-7, with D perhaps matching TRBD1 (6 bases). V lost 3 bases and J 6 bases, leaving 21 bases between the germline ends. The CDR3 is 16 residues long. CDR1 is MGHRA, CDR2 YSYEKL, per germline.

This clonotype occurred a few times. The chain uses TRBV9 and TRBJ2-5; D is possibly TRBD2 (5 bases). The germline V and J ends were trimmed by 4 bases and 7 bases, with 17 bases remaining between them. The CDR3 length is 14 residues. CDR1 is SGDLS and CDR2 is YYNGEE in the germline V gene. The CDR3 region is CASSLLSSGGTQYF. In DNA, the CDR3 is TGTGCCAGCAGCCTCCTCAGCAGCGGCGGGACCCAGTACTTC.

This rearrangement joins TRBV20-1 to TRBJ2-6; 12 nucleotides align to TRBD1. The CDR3 runs 19 residues. The germline V gene encodes CDR1 DFQATT and CDR2 SNEGSKA (reference sequence). Losses at the gene ends were 2 bases for V and 0 bases for J; bases not matched to a gene: 8. Written as DNA, the CDR3 is TGCAGTGCTAGACCCGGGACAGGGGGCTTCGGCTCTGGGGCCAACGTCCTGACTTTC. It codes for CSARPGTGGFGSGANVLTF.

This chain connects TRBV10-3 to TRBJ2-7; D remains unclear. This CDR3 has 16 residues. V lost 0 bases to trimming and J lost 3 bases, with 15 bases between them. Germline V gene sequence: CDR1 ENHRY, CDR2 SYGVKD. The CDR3, as DNA: TGTGCCATCAGTGAGTCGAGGTCAGAATCCGTCTACGAGCAGTACTTC. This sequence encodes CAISESRSESVYEQYF.

This clonotype was counted only a few times. The chain uses TRBV29-1 and TRBJ2-7; D possibly matches TRBD1 or TRBD2 (5 bases each). Germline CDR1 reads SQVTM; CDR2 reads ANQGSEA. Between the trimmed V and J ends, which lost 0 bases and 4 bases, there was a span of 22 bases. This CDR3 region has 17 residues. CDR3 protein: CSVEDRIVGTSDYEQYF. CDR3 nucleotides: TGCAGCGTTGAAGATAGAATTGTCGGGACCTCTGATTACGAGCAGTACTTC.

This chain links TRBV20-1 with TRBJ1-2; no clear D. The CDR3 has 9 amino acids. Germline V gives CDR1 DFQATT, CDR2 SNEGSKA (reference sequence). Trimming stripped 5 bases from V and 13 bases from J, with 11 bases between. The CDR3 nucleotides are TGCAGTGCTTCCCTACTGGGCACCTTC. This encodes CSASLLGTF.

The rearrangement links TRBV20-1 to TRBJ2-3, with D maybe TRBD1 (6 bases). The CDR3 length is 14 residues. Germline assignment: CDR1 DFQATT and CDR2 SNEGSKA (reference sequence). Trimming pared 6 bases from V and 0 bases from J, leaving 13 bases between. The CDR3: CSAIHRESTDTQYF. In DNA, the CDR3 is TGCAGTGCAATACACAGGGAGAGCACAGATACGCAGTATTTT.

This clonotype was seen only a few times. The DNA for the CDR3 is TGCAGTGCTAGAGATGGGCTAGCGGGAGTCAAAAGTACGCAGTATTTT. As protein: CSARDGLAGVKSTQYF. The chain links TRBV20-1 to TRBJ2-3; the match to TRBD2 covers 10 bases. The CDR3 has 16 residues. The V and J ends lost 0 bases and 8 bases, in that order; junction bases with no gene match: 11. In germline, CDR1 is DFQATT, CDR2 SNEGSKA (reference sequence).

The genes are TRBV7-6 and TRBJ2-7; D gene unclear. Germline V gives CDR1 SGHVS, CDR2 FNYEAQ. This CDR3 is 15 amino acids long. The V gene lost 1 base and the J gene lost 2 bases, with 12 bases spanning the gap. The CDR3 loop reads CASSLESDGTYEQYF. In DNA, the CDR3 is TGTGCCAGCAGCTTAGAGTCGGACGGTACCTACGAGCAGTACTTC.

The chain carries TRBV3-1 and TRBJ2-1; TRBD2 agrees at 10 bases. Germline V gene lookup returns CDR1 LGHDT and CDR2 YNNKEL (reference sequence). V lost 4 bases to trimming and J lost 10 bases; unmatched junction nucleotides: 7. This CDR3 region has 14 residues. DNA of the CDR3: TGTGCCAGCAGCCCCACTAGCGGGGTGGGGGAGCAGTTCTTC. It encodes CASSPTSGVGEQFF.

CDR3 loop: CAWAGTGASDEQYF. Here the CDR3 DNA reads TGTGCCTGGGCCGGGACAGGGGCTTCGGATGAGCAGTACTTC. The gene calls are TRBV30 and TRBJ2-5; 10 bases map to TRBD1. V was clipped by 5 bases and J by 11 bases; unmatched bases: 14. The CDR3 has 14 amino acids. CDR1 and CDR2 from the germline V gene are GTSNPN and SVGIG (reference sequence).